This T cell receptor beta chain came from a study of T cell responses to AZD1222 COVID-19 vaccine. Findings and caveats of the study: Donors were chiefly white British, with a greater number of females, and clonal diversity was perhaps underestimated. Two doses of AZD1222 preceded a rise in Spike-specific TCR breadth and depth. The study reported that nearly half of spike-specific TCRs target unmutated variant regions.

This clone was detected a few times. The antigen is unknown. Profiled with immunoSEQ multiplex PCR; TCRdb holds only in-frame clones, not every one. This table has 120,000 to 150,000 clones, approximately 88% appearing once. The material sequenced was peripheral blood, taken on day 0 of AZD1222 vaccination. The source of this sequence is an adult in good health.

The CDR3 nucleotides read TGTGCCAGCAGCCTAGACAGGGGGCATTTCGACTATGGCTACACCTTC. Translation: CASSLDRGHFDYGYTF. V usage is TRBV5-4 and J usage is TRBJ1-2, with 10 bases that match TRBD1. The V segment lost 4 bases and the J segment 3 bases; nucleotides outside the gene matches: 9. Looked up from germline, CDR1 is SGHNT and CDR2 is YYREEE (reference sequence). The CDR3 has 16 amino acids.